One and the same sample provided the 8 T cell receptor beta chains below, sequenced in a study of regulatory T cells in long-lasting Graves disease. Time point defined: persistent/refractory GD, antithyroid drugs over 5 years with positive TRAb. PBMCs were the source of the RNA used for TCR sequencing. In building TCR beta libraries, iRepertoire HTBI primers were used together with Arm-PCR of CDR3 regions. TCRdb re-analysed the multiplex PCR reads in MiXCR, keeping a single row per CDR3 protein. Here the sample spans 350,000 to 500,000 distinct CDR3 sequences, around 20% being singletons. The starting material was peripheral blood mononuclear cells (PBMCs), obtained when the disease was refractory, from a patient treated with antithyroid drugs. The source of these receptors is a female donor with Graves disease.

The chain links TRBV6-1 to TRBJ1-5; unclear D gene. V was cut by 8 bases and J by 5 bases, with 13 bases left in between. The CDR3 is 13 residues long. Germline loops: CDR1 MNHNS, CDR2 SASEGT. In DNA form, the CDR3 reads TGTGCCAGCGGTCCGACAATATATCAGCCCCAGCATTTT. It specifies CASGPTIYQPQHF.

The sample holds a few counts of this clonotype. V and J are TRBV20-1 and TRBJ1-2; D gene unclear. In germline, CDR1 is DFQATT, CDR2 SNEGSKA (reference sequence). Trimming cost V 6 bases and J 7 bases, with 6 bases left between them. The CDR3 has 9 amino acids. Here the CDR3 DNA reads TGCAGTGCGATCGGTGGCTACACCTTC. Translating it yields CSAIGGYTF.

The genes are TRBV5-8 and TRBJ2-4; D may be TRBD1 (5 bases). V was trimmed by 5 bases and J by 8 bases, leaving 14 bases between them. Looked up from germline, CDR1 is SGHTS and CDR2 is YDEGEE. CDR3 size: 13 residues. The CDR3 coding sequence is TGTGCCAGCAGGACAGCCCCCCTTGACATTCAGTACTTC. Protein: CASRTAPLDIQYF.

This clonotype appeared many times. This sequence joins TRBV28 and TRBJ2-7; D assignment may be TRBD1 or TRBD2 (5 bases each). The CDR3 totals 15 residues. Trimming cost V 3 bases and J 7 bases, with 19 bases left between them. CDR1 is MDHEN, CDR2 SYDVKM, per germline. In DNA, the CDR3 is TGTGCCAGCAGTTTCGGGCTGGGACGACTGGAGGAGCAGTACTTC. Residues: CASSFGLGRLEEQYF. Full variable domain (outside the CDR3, taken from reference TRBV28 and TRBJ2-7): DVKVTQSSRYLVKRTGEKVFLECVQDMDHENMFWYRQDPGLGLRLIYFSYDVKMKEKGDIPEGYSVSREKKERFSLILESASTNQTSMYLCASSFGLGRLEEQYFGPGTRLTVT.

This clonotype was detected many times. The V and J genes are TRBV11-3 and TRBJ2-5; TRBD1 might be the D (5 bases). Germline CDR1 SGHNT, CDR2 YENEEA. There are 15 residues in the CDR3. Trimming cost V 1 base and J 5 bases, with 14 bases left between them. CDR3 sequence reads: CASSLGDREGETQYF. The CDR3 nucleotides are TGTGCCAGCAGCTTAGGAGACAGAGAAGGGGAGACCCAGTACTTC. Variable domain in full (rest from reference TRBV11-3 and TRBJ2-5): EAGVVQSPRYKIIEKKQPVAFWCNPISGHNTLYWYLQNLGQGPELLIRYENEEAVDDSQLPKDRFSAERLKGVDSTLKIQPAELGDSAVYLCASSLGDREGETQYFGPGTRLLVL.

On this clonotype itself: It may be a read error: a sequence one base away is much more abundant. V usage is TRBV12-3 or TRBV12-4 and J usage is TRBJ2-7; the D gene is possibly TRBD2 (6 bases). The length of the CDR3 is 11 residues. This CDR3 reads CASGGGDERYF. The DNA of the CDR3 is TGTGCCAGCGGAGGCGGGGACGAGCGGTACTTC.

This chain links TRBV12-3 or TRBV12-4 with TRBJ1-2; 11 positions match TRBD1. V gave up 1 base and J gave up 5 bases; unmatched junction bases: 9. The CDR3 is made up of 17 amino acids. CDR3 protein: CASSLGTGQGEGYGYTF. The CDR3 DNA reads TGTGCCAGCAGTTTAGGGACGGGACAGGGGGAAGGGTATGGCTACACCTTC.

V usage is TRBV6-5 and J usage is TRBJ1-6; 7 bases map to TRBD1. Germline V gene data show CDR1 as MNHEY and CDR2 as SVGAGI. V lost 2 bases and J lost 9; bases outside the gene matches: 13. There are 17 residues in the CDR3. The CDR3 is CASSYRTDRATPSPLHF. CDR3 bases: TGTGCCAGCAGTTACAGAACCGACAGGGCCACTCCTTCACCCCTCCACTTT.